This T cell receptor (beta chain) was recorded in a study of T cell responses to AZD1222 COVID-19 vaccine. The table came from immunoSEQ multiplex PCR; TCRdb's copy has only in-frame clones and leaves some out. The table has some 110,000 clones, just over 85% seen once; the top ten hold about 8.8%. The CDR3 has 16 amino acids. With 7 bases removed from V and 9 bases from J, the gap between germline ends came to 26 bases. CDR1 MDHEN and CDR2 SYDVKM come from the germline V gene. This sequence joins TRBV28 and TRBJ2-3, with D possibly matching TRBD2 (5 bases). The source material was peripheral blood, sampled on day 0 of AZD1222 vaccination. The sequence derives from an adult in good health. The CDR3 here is CASITGLPLRGETQYF. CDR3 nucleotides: TGTGCCAGCATCACCGGACTGCCCCTTCGAGGAGAGACGCAGTATTTT.